The 24 T cell receptor beta chains in this list originate from one sample, sequenced in a study of tumor-infiltrating lymphocytes in primary liver carcinoma. Synthesis of TCR beta cDNA was carried out from 500 ng total RNA with a constant-region primer. Library construction for TCR beta comprised three nested multiplex PCR rounds performed with slightly modified ARM-PCR. Each of the first two PCR rounds ran about 9 cycles with TRBV1-TRBV30 forward and C-beta reverse primers. From the multiplex PCR reads, TCRdb called clonotypes with MiXCR, one entry per CDR3 protein. The top ten hold approximately 6.6% of the sample, which has almost 200,000 distinct CDR3 sequences, less than 65% seen once. Researchers drew blood RNA from unsorted whole blood and extracted germline DNA as well. Input material: peripheral blood. The receptors here all came from a woman aged 55 to 70 with primary liver carcinoma and hepatitis B virus infection.

This clonotype has ten or more counts. This sequence joins TRBV6-6 and TRBJ2-1; D not resolved. CDR1 is MNHNY and CDR2 is SVGAGI in the germline V gene (reference sequence). This CDR3 contains 8 residues. V was cut by 5 bases and J by 10 bases, with 0 bases left in between. The CDR3 loop reads CASSEQFF. The CDR3 region has the DNA TGTGCCAGCAGTGAGCAGTTCTTC.

A remark on this clonotype: Likely a read error: the CDR3 ends without its conserved phenylalanine or tryptophan. The CDR3 is CASSLQARSEQFL. The CDR3 region has the DNA TGTGCCAGCAGCTTACAGGCACGGTCGGAGCAGTTCTTG. The V gene is TRBV7-3, the J gene TRBJ2-1; D remains ambiguous. Between the trimmed V and J ends, which lost 2 bases and 10 bases, there was a span of 12 bases. Germline CDR1 is SGHTA and CDR2 is FQGTGA. CDR3 length: 13 amino acids.

This clonotype was detected only a few times. This may arise from a read error, as a much more abundant clone is one base away. The chain combines TRBV6-1 with TRBJ2-5, with TRBD2 matching over 9 bases. The CDR3 contains 17 residues. Germline-derived CDR1 and CDR2 are MNHNS and SASEGT. V lost 4 bases to trimming and J lost 2 bases; unmatched junction nucleotides: 11. DNA for the CDR3: TGTGCCAGCAGTGGAGGTAGGACTAGCGTCGTACAAGAGACCCAGTACTTC. Its protein is CASSGGRTSVVQETQYF.

V usage is TRBV20-1 and J usage is TRBJ2-3; D not resolved. Trimming took off 4 bases at V and 0 bases at J, with 8 bases between the two ends. CDR3 length: 13 residues. CDR1 and CDR2 from the germline V gene are DFQATT and SNEGSKA (reference sequence). The CDR3 loop reads CSATRVSTDTQYF. The CDR3 DNA sequence: TGCAGTGCTACTAGAGTTAGCACAGATACGCAGTATTTT.

On this clonotype itself: This may be a read error, as it is one base from a much larger clone. The CDR3 is CASSYHQGADEQFF. CDR3 bases: TGTGCCAGCAGCTACCACCAGGGCGCGGATGAGCAGTTCTTC. This chain joins TRBV7-8 and TRBJ2-1; TRBD1 is a possible D gene (5 bases). Trimming stripped 4 bases from V and 8 bases from J, with 15 bases between. Germline-derived CDR1 and CDR2 are SGHVS and FQNEAQ. CDR3 length: 14 residues. Looking up the rest from reference TRBV7-8 and TRBJ2-1 gives the full variable domain: GAGVSQSPRYKVAKRGQDVALRCDPISGHVSLFWYQQALGQGPEFLTYFQNEAQLDKSGLPSDRFFAERPEGSVSTLKIQRTQQEDSAVYLCASSYHQGADEQFFGPGTRLTVL.

With regard to this clonotype: It may be a read error: a sequence one base away is much more abundant. V gene TRBV5-4 combines with J gene TRBJ2-1; D unresolved. Germline V CDR1 and CDR2: SGHNT, YYREEE (reference sequence). The length of the CDR3 is 11 residues. This chain's CDR3 is CVSSLDYEQFF. CDR3 sequence (DNA): TGTGTCAGCAGCCTAGACTATGAGCAGTTCTTC.

The chain carries TRBV19 and TRBJ1-5; no firm D call. The CDR3 has 13 amino acids. V was cut by 3 bases and J by 3 bases, with 6 bases left in between. Germline CDR1 reads LNHDA; CDR2 reads SQIVND (reference sequence). The CDR3 bases are TGTGCCAGTAGTATTCCGTACAATCAGCCCCAGCATTTT. This sequence encodes CASSIPYNQPQHF.

The V call is TRBV11-2, the J call TRBJ2-7; 12 nucleotides match TRBD2. The germline V gene has CDR1 SGHAT and CDR2 FQNNGV. The CDR3 is 14 residues long. J gave up 3 bases and V 8 bases, and 5 bases lay outside the gene matches. CDR3 in amino acids: CASSGLAGNYEQYF. The CDR3 bases are TGTGCCAGCTCTGGACTAGCGGGGAACTACGAGCAGTACTTC.

Concerning this clonotype: Germline and junction disagree at one end, which may indicate a read error. The chain couples TRBV11-2 to TRBJ1-1; D remains unclear. The CDR3 runs 16 residues. Germline V CDR1 and CDR2: SGHAT, FQNNGV. CDR3 bases: TGTGCCAGCAACTTAGAAGCGCAGATAATGAACACTGAAGGTTTCTTT. Translating gives CASNLEAQIMNTEGFF.

Comment on this clonotype: A much larger clone is a single base away; this may be a read error. The V call is TRBV29-1, the J call TRBJ2-7, with 11 bases that match TRBD2. CDR1 is SQVTM and CDR2 is ANQGSEA in the germline V gene. Germline trimming cut 7 bases from V and 2 bases from J; bases unmatched to any gene: 10. The CDR3 extends over 15 amino acids. The DNA of the CDR3 is TGCAGCGCTGGGATTAGCGGGAGGGGGGCCTACGAGCAGTACTTC. It yields the protein CSAGISGRGAYEQYF.

As concerns this clonotype: Just one base apart from a much larger clone, this may be a read error. The rearrangement uses TRBV28 and TRBJ2-1; 9 positions match TRBD1. The CDR3 runs 13 residues. In germline, CDR1 is MDHEN, CDR2 SYDVKM. Here the CDR3 DNA reads TGTGCCAGCAGAGGACAGGGGAGAAGTGAGCTGTTCTTC. Its protein product is CASRGQGRSELFF.

Notes on this clonotype: A read error is likely, as this CDR3 ends without the conserved phenylalanine or tryptophan. Because the CDR3's place on the DNA is in doubt, the DNA is left out and the CDR3 is given as listed by TCRdb. CDR3: CASSLVPGQGLGGCIL. The rearrangement links TRBV11-2 to TRBJ1-2; the D segment call TRBD1 is taken from the table without a DNA check. The CDR3 is made up of 16 amino acids, end residues included. Germline V gives CDR1 SGHAT, CDR2 FQNNGV.

This chain joins TRBV2 and TRBJ2-1; D is uncertain. This CDR3 is built from 11 residues. From germline, CDR1 is SNHLY and CDR2 FYNNEI. V was shortened by 6 bases and J by 9 bases, with 9 bases between the two germline ends. The DNA of the CDR3 is TGTGCCAGCAGGGCTAAGGCTGAGCAGTTCTTC. This sequence encodes CASRAKAEQFF.

Of note for this clonotype: Possible read error: a much larger clone is one base away. The V and J genes are TRBV6-6 and TRBJ1-5; no clear D gene. Germline V lookup: CDR1 MNHNY, CDR2 SVGAGI (reference sequence). The length of the CDR3 is 15 residues. This CDR3 reads CARSYSMGNNQPQHF. CDR3 coding DNA: TGTGCCAGAAGTTACTCGATGGGGAACAATCAGCCCCAGCATTTT.

Regarding this clonotype: A clone one base away is much larger, so this may be a read error. The chain links TRBV6-5 to TRBJ1-2, with a tentative D call TRBD1 (6 bases). Between the trimmed V and J ends, which lost 10 bases and 5 bases, there was a span of 14 bases. Per the germline V gene, CDR1 is MNHEY and CDR2 is SVGAGI. This CDR3 has 12 residues. CDR3 sequence reads: CAIGTWGYGYTF. The CDR3 nucleotides are TGTGCCATTGGGACATGGGGGTATGGCTACACCTTC.

On this clonotype: Germline and junction disagree at one end, which may indicate a read error. DNA for the CDR3: TGTGCCAGCAGCTTTCTCCGGAGAAGGTACAGTGAGAAGTTCTTC. Amino acid sequence: CASSFLRRRYSEKFF. V and J are TRBV11-2 and TRBJ2-1; D not resolved. Germline CDR1 SGHAT, CDR2 FQNNGV. This CDR3 has 15 amino acids.

Only a few counts were recorded for this clonotype. Compared with germline, one end of the junction differs, possibly owing to a read error. The chain carries TRBV5-1 and TRBJ2-7, with D unclear. This CDR3 contains 13 residues. CDR1 is SGHRS and CDR2 is YFSETQ in the germline V gene. The CDR3 loop is CPSSSQSSYEQYF. Here the CDR3 DNA reads TGCCCCAGCAGCTCTCAAAGCTCCTACGAGCAGTACTTC.

To note about this clonotype: A junction end diverges from the germline sequence, so it may reflect a read error. This rearrangement joins TRBV2 to TRBJ1-2; possible D gene TRBD1, 6 bases. The CDR3 has 13 residues. Germline-derived CDR1 and CDR2 are SNHLY and FYNNEI. CDR3 region: CVSSEWGQDGYTF. The CDR3 DNA reads TGTGTCAGCAGTGAATGGGGGCAAGATGGCTACACCTTC. Full variable domain (remainder filled in from reference TRBV2 and TRBJ1-2): EPEVTQTPSHQVTQMGQEVILRCVPISNHLYFYWYRQILGQKVEFLVSFYNNEISEKSEIFDDQFSVERPDGSNFTLKIRSTKLEDSAMYFCVSSEWGQDGYTFGSGTRLTVV.

A remark on this clonotype: A read error may be the cause here, since a much bigger clone is one base away. J is TRBJ1-6 and V is TRBV6-5; D gene uncertain. Germline values: CDR1 MNHEY, CDR2 SVGAGI. The ends were cut back, 7 bases at V and 9 bases at J, with 19 bases in the middle. The CDR3 runs 15 residues. The CDR3 nucleotides are TGTGCCAGCACTTCGGATAAGCCTCCCTTTTCACCCCTCCACTTT. It translates to CASTSDKPPFSPLHF.

The chain links TRBV11-2 to TRBJ1-1, with unresolved D. Trimming removed 7 bases from V and 5 bases from J, with 14 bases in between. The CDR3 length is 13 residues. Germline V gene lookup returns CDR1 SGHAT and CDR2 FQNNGV. CDR3 nucleotide sequence: TGTGCCAGCATCCGGCTAGGGCAAACTGAAGCTTTCTTT. Protein product: CASIRLGQTEAFF.

The chain couples TRBV5-1 to TRBJ2-1, with D possibly matching TRBD2 (5 bases). V gave up 0 bases and J gave up 5 bases, with 12 bases separating them. The CDR3 runs 15 residues. Per germline, CDR1 SGHRS and CDR2 YFSETQ. This CDR3 reads CASSLEAASNNEQFF. The CDR3, as DNA: TGCGCCAGCAGCTTGGAAGCGGCCAGTAACAATGAGCAGTTCTTC.

Concerning this clonotype itself: Just one base apart from a much larger clone, this may be a read error. The chain couples TRBV6-6 to TRBJ2-7, with 9 bases fitting TRBD1. Germline V gives CDR1 MNHNY, CDR2 SVGAGI (reference sequence). The CDR3 is 19 residues long. Losses at the gene ends were 7 bases for V and 3 bases for J; bases not matched to a gene: 22. CDR3 residues: CASTTIRNRTGAGHYEQYF. CDR3 bases: TGTGCCAGCACCACTATACGGAACAGGACAGGGGCTGGCCACTACGAGCAGTACTTC.

This sequence joins TRBV28 and TRBJ1-6, with D possibly being TRBD1 (5 bases). The germline CDR1 and CDR2 sequences are MDHEN and SYDVKM. The V end was cut by 8 bases, the J end by 7 bases, with 24 bases between. This CDR3 comprises 17 residues. The CDR3 region has the DNA TGTGCCAGCGGACCTCCCACCCCGGACATGAAAAATTCACCCCTCCACTTT. Its translation is CASGPPTPDMKNSPLHF.

The sample holds many counts of this clonotype. The chain couples TRBV6-2 or TRBV6-3 to TRBJ2-7; D call uncertain. From germline, CDR1 is MNHEY and CDR2 SVGEGT. The CDR3 loop spans 16 amino acids. V lost 6 bases and J 2 bases, leaving 20 bases between the germline ends. The DNA for the CDR3 is TGTGCCAGCAGGACGGTGGGAATTACTACCGCCTACGAGCAGTACTTC. This translates into CASRTVGITTAYEQYF.